A single sample is the source of the 10 T cell receptor beta chains below, sequenced in a study of human T cells and chemical hapten exposure. Time point of the sample: patch test 1, 2 weeks after DPC sensitization. Treatment meaning: therapeutic diphenylcyclopropenone sensitization with weekly scalp DPC. TCRdb ran MiXCR on the RACE reads and lists one entry per CDR3 protein. Of about 360,000 distinct CDR3 sequences in the sample, approximately 6.3% were seen once. The material sequenced was whole blood, taken in connection with sensitization to the hapten diphenylcyclopropenone (DPC). These receptors were obtained from a young woman with alopecia areata. Some clones in this sample may be carry-over from other donors' samples.

This clonotype was seen a few times. The chain carries TRBV7-2 and TRBJ2-5; a possible D gene is TRBD2 (5 bases). The germline V and J ends were trimmed by 5 bases and 4 bases, with 11 bases remaining between them. Germline lookup yields CDR1 SGHTA and CDR2 FQGNSA. This CDR3 comprises 13 residues. Written as DNA, the CDR3 is TGTGCCAGCAGCCGGCCGGGGTTAGAGACCCAGTACTTC. Translated, it gives CASSRPGLETQYF. The full variable domain, its missing parts supplied by reference TRBV7-2 and TRBJ2-5, is GAGVSQSPSNKVTEKGKDVELRCDPISGHTALYWYRQSLGQGLEFLIYFQGNSAPDKSGLPSDRFSAERTGGSVSTLTIQRTQQEDSAVYLCASSRPGLETQYFGPGTRLLVL.

The J gene is TRBJ2-7, the V gene TRBV4-2, with TRBD1 identical over 7 bases. V was clipped by 1 base and J by 0 bases; unmatched bases: 6. This CDR3 region has 16 residues. Germline CDR1 LGHNA, CDR2 YNFKEQ. Here the CDR3 reads CASSQVGTAFSYEQYF. CDR3 in DNA: TGTGCCAGCAGCCAAGTAGGGACAGCTTTCTCCTACGAGCAGTACTTC.

This clonotype was observed a handful of times. V usage is TRBV7-2 and J usage is TRBJ2-7; D not resolved. The CDR3 has 14 amino acids. V lost 5 bases to trimming and J lost 2 bases, with 13 bases between them. CDR1 and CDR2 from the germline V gene are SGHTA and FQGNSA. The CDR3 nucleotides read TGTGCCAGCAGCCTTAGCCTAGGGACCTACGAGCAGTACTTC. Translated, it gives CASSLSLGTYEQYF.

The rearrangement links TRBV7-3 to TRBJ2-3, with 7 bases identical to TRBD2. Losses at the gene ends were 5 bases for V and 1 base for J; bases not matched to a gene: 12. The CDR3 runs to 17 residues. The V gene's germline CDR1 is SGHTA and CDR2 FQGTGA. The CDR3 DNA follows: TGTGCCAGCAGCCTGCTCCCCTCTGCGGGGGGCACAGATACGCAGTATTTT. Translated, it gives CASSLLPSAGGTDTQYF.

This clonotype was found many times. J is TRBJ2-3 and V is TRBV14; D remains ambiguous. Per the germline V gene, CDR1 is SGHDN and CDR2 is FVKESK. The CDR3 runs 12 residues. The germline V and J ends were trimmed by 4 bases and 3 bases, with 5 bases remaining between them. The CDR3 DNA sequence: TGTGCCAGCAGCCGTCAAACAGATACGCAGTATTTT. It is translated as CASSRQTDTQYF.

The CDR3 region is CASSRPGTGKAFF. The CDR3 DNA reads TGTGCCAGCAGTCGTCCCGGGACAGGGAAGGCTTTCTTT. The chain recombines TRBV12-3 or TRBV12-4 with TRBJ1-1; 9 positions match TRBD1. CDR3 size: 13 residues. The V and J ends lost 5 bases and 11 bases, in that order; junction bases with no gene match: 9.

This clonotype showed up just a few times. The J gene is TRBJ2-7, the V gene TRBV10-3; possibly TRBD1 for D (6 bases). The V end was cut by 6 bases, the J end by 2 bases, with 17 bases between. Germline-derived CDR1 and CDR2 are ENHRY and SYGVKD. This CDR3 comprises 15 residues. This chain's CDR3 is CAIRDIRDTTYEQYF. Written as DNA, the CDR3 is TGTGCCATCAGAGATATCCGGGACACGACCTACGAGCAGTACTTC.

The chain carries TRBV28 and TRBJ2-3; 12 bases match TRBD2. Per germline, CDR1 MDHEN and CDR2 SYDVKM. The ends lost 5 bases at V and 6 bases at J; junction bases unmatched: 9. This CDR3 is built from 16 residues. The CDR3 coding sequence is TGTGCCAGCAGTGCTCTAGCGGGGGGGCCATGGGATACGCAGTATTTT. Translated: CASSALAGGPWDTQYF.

The table lists this clonotype with many counts. This chain links TRBV2 with TRBJ2-7; D not certain. The germline V and J ends were trimmed by 4 bases and 9 bases, with 13 bases remaining between them. The CDR3 loop spans 12 amino acids. Germline-derived CDR1 and CDR2 are SNHLY and FYNNEI. CDR3 coding DNA: TGTGCCAGCAGTGGGGATAGGCCCGGGCAGTACTTC. Its protein is CASSGDRPGQYF.

The V and J genes are TRBV12-3 or TRBV12-4 and TRBJ1-5; 7 positions agree with TRBD1. J gave up 7 bases and V 3 bases, and 9 bases lay outside the gene matches. The CDR3 sequence is 15 residues long. The CDR3 DNA reads TGTGCCAGCAGTTTCAGCCTCAGGGGGAGGCAGCCCCAGCATTTT. Its protein is CASSFSLRGRQPQHF.